The present T cell receptor beta chain was sequenced within a study of cytomegalovirus exposure and HLA in healthy donors. The V end lost 0 bases, the J end lost 1 base, and 7 bases lay between the germline ends. The germline CDR1 and CDR2 sequences are SGDLS and YYNGEE. The CDR3 runs 14 residues. Primers: 60 Vbeta forward and 13 Jbeta reverse. Here immunoSEQ multiplex PCR was the method, and the copy in TCRdb shows in-frame clones only, minus some. Here the sample spans 150,000 to 200,000 clones, around 76% being singletons. This TCR derives from a female donor in good health and CMV-seronegative. Sample: PBMCs. This chain joins TRBV9 and TRBJ1-1; maybe TRBD1 (6 bases). Here the CDR3 DNA reads TGTGCCAGCAGCGTAGTCAGGGGGAACACTGAAGCTTTCTTT. Its translation: CASSVVRGNTEAFF.